This is a list of T cell receptor beta chains from one sample in a study of shared clonotypes between healthy human individuals. Repertoires were generated with immunoSEQ multiplex PCR, while TCRdb's copy carries only in-frame clones and drops some. The table lists 600,000 or so clones, roughly 98% of them singletons. Sequencing was done on a sample of naive CD8+ T cells sorted from blood. The receptors derive from a man aged 25-45 years in good health. The CDR3 runs from the conserved cysteine through the conserved F or W. D genes are given only for firm matches. Size tells how often a clone was seen (once, few, many) or the class of an expanded clone, and some rows leave it out.

V	size	D	J	DNA	CDR3
TRBV7-9	-	-	TRBJ2-7	TGTGCCAGCAGCTTAGTCCCAGAGGACCAGAGGCTGTACTTC	CASSLVPEDQRLYF
TRBV11-2	once	TRBD1	TRBJ1-2	TGTGCCAGCAGCTTTATAACAGGGGGCGCGGATGGCTACACCTTC	CASSFITGGADGYTF
TRBV5-1	-	-	TRBJ2-1	TGCGCCAGCAGCTTGTCCCCACAGGGTAAGGGTGAGCAGTTCTTC	CASSLSPQGKGEQFF
TRBV27	-	-	TRBJ1-1	TGTGCCAGCAGTAAAGGACAGCTACTACTAGAAGCTTTCTTT	CASSKGQLLLEAFF
TRBV2	-	-	TRBJ2-1	TGTGCCAGCAGTGAAGAAACGGCTCGCCCTCGTAATGAGCAGTTCTTC	CASSEETARPRNEQFF
TRBV7-9	-	-	TRBJ2-1	TGTGCCAGCAGCTTAACGGGCTATGAGCAGTTCTTC	CASSLTGYEQFF
TRBV5-4	-	TRBD1	TRBJ2-1	TGTGCCAGCAGCGTGGGACAGGGCTCCTACAATGAGCAGTTCTTC	CASSVGQGSYNEQFF
TRBV28	-	-	TRBJ1-2	TGTGCCAGCAGCCCCGGGGGCTATGGCTACACCTTC	CASSPGGYGYTF
TRBV29-1	-	-	TRBJ1-1	TGCAGCGTTGAAGGAAACGCTTTCTTT	CSVEGNAFF
TRBV27	-	TRBD2	TRBJ2-1	TGTGCCAGCAGTTCGTTTACTAGCGGGAGCCTTTATGAGCAGTTCTTC	CASSSFTSGSLYEQFF
TRBV5-1	-	TRBD1	TRBJ2-5	TGCGCCAGCAGCGGGACAGGGTTCACGGAGACCCAGTACTTC	CASSGTGFTETQYF
TRBV30	-	-	TRBJ2-7	TGTGCCTGGAGGAGATATTCCTGGAGGGACCTAGTATACGAGCAGTACTTC	CAWRRYSWRDLVYEQYF
TRBV29-1	-	TRBD2	TRBJ2-3	TGCAGCGTTGAAGAATCCGGACTAGCGGAAGATACGCAGTATTTT	CSVEESGLAEDTQYF
TRBV29-1	-	TRBD1	TRBJ2-7	TGCAGCGTTGAAGCCGGGACAGAATCCTACGAGCAGTACTTC	CSVEAGTESYEQYF
TRBV7-3	-	-	TRBJ2-4	TGTGCCAGCAGCTTAGCGGGGTCCGGGGACATTCAGTACTTC	CASSLAGSGDIQYF
TRBV11-2	-	-	TRBJ2-3	TGTGCCAGCAGCGACGCAATACTTGGGGATACGCAGTATTTT	CASSDAILGDTQYF
TRBV6-5	-	TRBD1	TRBJ2-7	TGTGCCAGCAGTTCGGACAGGGGGCTATCTGTCGAGCAGTACTTC	CASSSDRGLSVEQYF
TRBV27	-	TRBD1	TRBJ2-2	TGTGCCAGCAGTCTAGGGACAGGGGGGACCGGGGAGCTGTTTTTT	CASSLGTGGTGELFF
TRBV6-5	-	TRBD2	TRBJ2-3	TGTGCCAGCAGCCCACTAGCGGGAGGAACAGATACGCAGTATTTT	CASSPLAGGTDTQYF
TRBV27	-	-	TRBJ2-7	TGTGCCAGCAGTTTTGGCTGGGGGGAGTTCTCCTACGAGCAGTACTTC	CASSFGWGEFSYEQYF
TRBV4-1	-	TRBD2	TRBJ2-1	TGCGCCAGCAGCCAAGTCCCGGCCGCTCTAGCGGTCTCCTACAATGAGCAGTTCTTC	CASSQVPAALAVSYNEQFF
TRBV30	few	-	TRBJ1-2	TGTGCCTGGAGTCATACAGGGCCTAACTATGGCTACACCTTC	CAWSHTGPNYGYTF
TRBV29-1	-	TRBD2	TRBJ2-1	TGCAGCGTTGAGGGACTAGCGGGAGGGCTCAGCTCCTACAATGAGCAGTTCTTC	CSVEGLAGGLSSYNEQFF